The clone carrying this T cell receptor beta chain was found a few times. What it recognizes is unknown. This specimen comes from a study of post-analysis software for immune sequencing data. Study conclusions and caveats: TRBV segments more frequent in patients than in controls numbered several and included TRBV5-6, TRBV5-1 and TRBV20-1.

Unique molecular identifiers had been added to the TCR beta cDNA libraries. TCRdb re-derived calls from the PCR reads in MiXCR, one entry per CDR3 protein. The sample records about 810,000 distinct CDR3 sequences, around 53% being singletons. The V end lost 5 bases, the J end lost 4 bases, and 14 bases lay between the germline ends. Germline CDR1 reads MNHEY; CDR2 reads SVGAGI. The CDR3 extends over 14 amino acids. Specimen: blood. The TCR was taken from a girl aged 5 to 17 with multiple sclerosis. The V and J genes are TRBV6-5 and TRBJ1-1; D uncertain. This chain's CDR3 is CASSPANIGTEAFF. The CDR3 nucleotides read TGTGCCAGCAGTCCGGCCAACATTGGCACTGAAGCTTTCTTT.